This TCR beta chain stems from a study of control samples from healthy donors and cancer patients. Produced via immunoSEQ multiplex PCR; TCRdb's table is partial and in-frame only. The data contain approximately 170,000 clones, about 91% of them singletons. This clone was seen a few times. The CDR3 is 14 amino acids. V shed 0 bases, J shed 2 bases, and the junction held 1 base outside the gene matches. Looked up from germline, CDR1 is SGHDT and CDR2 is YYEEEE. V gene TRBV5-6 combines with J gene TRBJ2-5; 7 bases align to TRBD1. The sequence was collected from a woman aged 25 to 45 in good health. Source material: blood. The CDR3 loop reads CASSLGTGQETQYF. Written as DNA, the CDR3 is TGTGCCAGCAGCTTGGGGACAGGTCAAGAGACCCAGTACTTC. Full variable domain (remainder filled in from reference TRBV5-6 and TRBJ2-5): DAGVTQSPTHLIKTRGQQVTLRCSPKSGHDTVSWYQQALGQGPQFIFQYYEEEERQRGNFPDRFSGHQFPNYSSELNVNALLLGDSALYLCASSLGTGQETQYFGPGTRLLVL.